This TCR beta chain was sequenced during a study of blood T cell repertoires in COVID-19 (dated by TCRdb to 2020 to 2022). Regarding the study in general: Samples covering the acute and convalescent phases of COVID-19 were provided by collaborators in the United States, Italy and Spain. The material from the prospective study consisted of cDNA or gDNA derived from T cells, B-cell-depleted T cells, or PBMCs. The dataset comprised deeply sampled blood TCRbeta repertoires from subjects exposed to, actively infected with, or recovered from COVID-19. The repertoires were released in a freely available public database intended as a resource for research on the immune response to SARS-CoV-2. Samples were obtained from the ongoing ImmuneRACE study (first 160 participants) and from about 1,300 subjects provided by 6 global collaborators. A de-identified subject ID, COVID-19 status, age in years and sex were almost always included in the sample metadata. Where available, HLA class I and class II types were taken from metadata supplied by the sample provider and were not determined by assay-based typing.

Remarks on this clone: The clone's antigen remains unknown. Base qualities are not at hand, and no much larger clone is one base apart.

In Seattle, one collaborating source enrolled patients while the infection was active and tracked those patients longitudinally over the course of disease. Whole blood was collected in K2EDTA tubes by collaborating institutions according to the institutions' own protocols. For TCRbeta analysis, collaborators shipped samples as frozen whole blood, isolated PBMCs, or DNA extracted from either of those sample types. General findings and caveats noted by the study authors: Clinical and demographic metadata were provided uncurated, with the amount varying by source and participant.

The immunoSEQ Assay, a bias-controlled multiplex PCR, was used to amplify TCRbeta CDR3 regions from genomic DNA. The study's own analysis went as follows. The number of nucleated cells in each sample was estimated by amplification of reference gene primers within the assay. Sequence reads were collapsed and filtered to measure the absolute abundance of every unique TCRbeta CDR3 rearrangement. For each sample, productive Simpson clonality was calculated by taking the square root of Simpson's diversity index across productive rearrangements. In TCRdb, the immuneACCESS table is reduced to in-frame sequences with V and J assigned. These tables do not hold every clone; where another copy was compared, an unresolved V gene accounts for under half, and the others remain unexplained. From that table come the V and J calls and clone size; the DNA was used to work out D and trimming. Across this sample there are 300,000 to 350,000 clones, with 70% to 90% seen only once. In total, the top ten clones hold approximately 1.6% of the sample.

Taken from the germline V gene, the CDR1 and CDR2 loops are SGHRS and YFSETQ. V drops 1 base and J drops 6 bases, leaving 16 bases in between. Spanning cysteine to phenylalanine, the CDR3 consists of 15 amino acids. CDR3 DNA only is kept here, 45 bases in frame from base 1. The source material was peripheral blood. This chain is built from TRBV5-1 and TRBJ2-5; TRBD1 might be the D gene, on 6 matching bases. The clonotype was recovered from a woman under 40 with COVID-19, enrolled during active disease. The DNA sequence is given as TGCGCCAGCAGCTTGCGGGACACCGTCCTCCAGACCCAGTACTTC. This translates into CASSLRDTVLQTQYF.